The sequence of this T cell receptor beta chain was determined in a study of T cells after yellow fever vaccination. Turning to the study itself: In the case of low-cell-number fractions, SMART-Seq v4 Ultra Low Input was used for preparation.

UMIs and a universal primer site were added when TCR cDNA was made by 5'RACE template switching. TCRdb ran MiXCR on the 5' RACE reads and lists one entry per CDR3 protein. Of a few hundred thousand distinct CDR3 sequences in the sample, about a fifth are singletons; the top ten hold approximately 14%. Study results and caveats: Post-booster repertoires again held most primary-vaccination clones (about 95% CD4, just under 90% CD8).

Trimming removed 2 bases at V and 8 bases at J, with 12 bases between. The CDR3 covers 13 residues. In its sample, this clonotype was seen many times. Its antigen remains unidentified. The V and J genes are TRBV12-3 or TRBV12-4 and TRBJ1-2; unclear D gene. The sequence was obtained from a man aged 30 to 39 who received the YFV17D yellow fever vaccine. Source: PBMCs, taken 15 days after the yellow fever booster vaccination. The CDR3 loop is CASSLSGFYGYTF. CDR3 nucleotide sequence: TGTGCCAGCAGTTTATCTGGGTTTTACGGCTACACCTTC.